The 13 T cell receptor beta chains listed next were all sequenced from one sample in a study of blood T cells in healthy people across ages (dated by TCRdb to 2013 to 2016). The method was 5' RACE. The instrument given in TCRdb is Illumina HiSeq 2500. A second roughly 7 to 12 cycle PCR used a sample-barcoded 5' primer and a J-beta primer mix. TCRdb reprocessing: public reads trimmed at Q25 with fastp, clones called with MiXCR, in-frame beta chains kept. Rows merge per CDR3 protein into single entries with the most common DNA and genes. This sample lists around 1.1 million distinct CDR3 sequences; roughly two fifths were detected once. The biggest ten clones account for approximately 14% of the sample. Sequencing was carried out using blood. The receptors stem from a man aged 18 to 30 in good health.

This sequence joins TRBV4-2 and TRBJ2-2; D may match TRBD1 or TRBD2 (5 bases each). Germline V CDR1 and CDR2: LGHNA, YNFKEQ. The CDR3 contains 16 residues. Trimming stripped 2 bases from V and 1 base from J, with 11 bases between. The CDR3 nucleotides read TGTGCCAGCAGCCAACCCAGGGACGGGAACACCGGGGAGCTGTTTTTT. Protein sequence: CASSQPRDGNTGELFF.

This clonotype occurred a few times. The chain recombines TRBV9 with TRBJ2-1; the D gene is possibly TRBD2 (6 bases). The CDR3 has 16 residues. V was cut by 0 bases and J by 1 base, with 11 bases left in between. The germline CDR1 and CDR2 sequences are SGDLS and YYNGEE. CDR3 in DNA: TGTGCCAGCAGCGTAGACCCGGGGGAATCCTACAATGAGCAGTTCTTC. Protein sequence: CASSVDPGESYNEQFF.

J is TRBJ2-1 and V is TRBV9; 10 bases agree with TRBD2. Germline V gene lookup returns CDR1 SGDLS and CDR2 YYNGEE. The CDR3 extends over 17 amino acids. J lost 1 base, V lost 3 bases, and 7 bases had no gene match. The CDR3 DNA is TGTGCCAGCAGCGACCGAGAGCGGGGGGGATCCTACAATGAGCAGTTCTTC. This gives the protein CASSDRERGGSYNEQFF.

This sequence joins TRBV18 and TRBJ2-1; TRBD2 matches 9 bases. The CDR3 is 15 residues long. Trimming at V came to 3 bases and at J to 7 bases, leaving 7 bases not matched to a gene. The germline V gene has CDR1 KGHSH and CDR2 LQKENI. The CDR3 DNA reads TGTGCCAGCTCACCCCCCGGGACTAGCCCGAATGAGCAGTTCTTC. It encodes CASSPPGTSPNEQFF.

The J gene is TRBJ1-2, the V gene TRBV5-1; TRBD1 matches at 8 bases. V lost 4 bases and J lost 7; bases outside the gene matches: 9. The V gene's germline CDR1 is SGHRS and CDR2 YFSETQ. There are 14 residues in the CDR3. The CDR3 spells CASSPGQGPIGYTF. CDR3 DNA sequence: TGCGCCAGCAGCCCCGGACAGGGACCGATTGGCTACACCTTC.

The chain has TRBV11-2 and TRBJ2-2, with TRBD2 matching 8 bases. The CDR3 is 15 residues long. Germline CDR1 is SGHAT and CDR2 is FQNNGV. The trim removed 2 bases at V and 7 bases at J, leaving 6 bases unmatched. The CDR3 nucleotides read TGTGCCAGCAGCTTATTCGCGGGGGGTGTCGGGGAGCTGTTTTTT. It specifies CASSLFAGGVGELFF.

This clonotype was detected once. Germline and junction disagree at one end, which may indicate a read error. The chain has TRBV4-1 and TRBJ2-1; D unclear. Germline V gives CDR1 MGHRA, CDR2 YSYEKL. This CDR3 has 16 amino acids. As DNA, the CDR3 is TGCGCCAGCAGCCAAGATCTTGCGGCCTCCCCCAATAAGCAGTTCTTC. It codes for CASSQDLAASPNKQFF.

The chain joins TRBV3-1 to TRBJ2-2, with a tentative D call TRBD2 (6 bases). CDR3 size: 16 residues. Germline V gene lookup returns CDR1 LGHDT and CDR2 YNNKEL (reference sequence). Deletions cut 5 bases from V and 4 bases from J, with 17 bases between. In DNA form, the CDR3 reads TGTGCCAGCAGCGGGACTTCACAAGGATCCACCGGGGAGCTGTTTTTT. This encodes CASSGTSQGSTGELFF.

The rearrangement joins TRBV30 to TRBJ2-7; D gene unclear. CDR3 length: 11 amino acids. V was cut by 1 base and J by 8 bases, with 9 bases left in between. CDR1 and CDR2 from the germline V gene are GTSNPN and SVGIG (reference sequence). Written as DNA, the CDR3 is TGTGCCTGGAGTGAGCCAAGCCAGCAGTACTTC. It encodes CAWSEPSQQYF. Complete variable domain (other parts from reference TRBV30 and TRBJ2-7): SQTIHQWPATLVQPVGSPLSLECTVEGTSNPNLYWYRQAAGRGLQLLFYSVGIGQISSEVPQNLSASRPQDRQFILSSKKLLLSDSGFYLCAWSEPSQQYFGPGTRLTVT.

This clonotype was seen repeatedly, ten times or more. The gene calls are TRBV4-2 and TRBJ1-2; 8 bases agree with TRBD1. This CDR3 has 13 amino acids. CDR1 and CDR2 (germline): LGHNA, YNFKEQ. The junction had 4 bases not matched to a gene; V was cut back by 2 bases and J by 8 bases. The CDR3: CASSQPTGDGYTF. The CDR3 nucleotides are TGTGCCAGCAGCCAACCGACAGGGGACGGCTACACCTTC.

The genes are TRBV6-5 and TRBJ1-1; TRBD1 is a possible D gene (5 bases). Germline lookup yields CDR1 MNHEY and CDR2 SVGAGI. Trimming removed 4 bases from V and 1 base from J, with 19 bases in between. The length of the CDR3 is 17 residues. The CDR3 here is CASSSDSRAGRNTEAFF. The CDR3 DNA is TGTGCCAGCAGTTCCGACTCCAGGGCGGGACGGAACACTGAAGCTTTCTTT.

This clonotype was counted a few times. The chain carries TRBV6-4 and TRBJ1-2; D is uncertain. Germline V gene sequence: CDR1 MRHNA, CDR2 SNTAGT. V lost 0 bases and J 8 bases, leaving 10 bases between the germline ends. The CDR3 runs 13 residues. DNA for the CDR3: TGTGCCAGCAGTGACTCGACCAATTTGGGCTACACCTTC. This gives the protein CASSDSTNLGYTF.

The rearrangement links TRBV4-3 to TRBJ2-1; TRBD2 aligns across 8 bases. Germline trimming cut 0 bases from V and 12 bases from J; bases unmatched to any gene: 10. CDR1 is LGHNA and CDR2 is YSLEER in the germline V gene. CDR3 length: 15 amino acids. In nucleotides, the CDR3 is TGCGCCAGCAGCCAAGATAAAGGTGTGGCGGGGGGGCAGTTCTTC. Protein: CASSQDKGVAGGQFF.